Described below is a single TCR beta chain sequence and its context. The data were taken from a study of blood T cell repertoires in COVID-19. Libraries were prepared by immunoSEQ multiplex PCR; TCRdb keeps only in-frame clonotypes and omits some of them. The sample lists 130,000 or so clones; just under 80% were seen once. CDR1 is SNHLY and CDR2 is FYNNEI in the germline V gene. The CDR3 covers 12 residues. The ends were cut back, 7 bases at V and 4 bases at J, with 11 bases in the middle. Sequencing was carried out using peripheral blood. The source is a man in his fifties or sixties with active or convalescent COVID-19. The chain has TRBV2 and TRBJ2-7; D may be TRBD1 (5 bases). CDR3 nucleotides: TGTGCCAGCACTCCAGGGAAGTACGAGCAGTACTTC. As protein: CASTPGKYEQYF. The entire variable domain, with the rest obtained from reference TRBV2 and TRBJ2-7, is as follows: EPEVTQTPSHQVTQMGQEVILRCVPISNHLYFYWYRQILGQKVEFLVSFYNNEISEKSEIFDDQFSVERPDGSNFTLKIRSTKLEDSAMYFCASTPGKYEQYFGPGTRLTVT.